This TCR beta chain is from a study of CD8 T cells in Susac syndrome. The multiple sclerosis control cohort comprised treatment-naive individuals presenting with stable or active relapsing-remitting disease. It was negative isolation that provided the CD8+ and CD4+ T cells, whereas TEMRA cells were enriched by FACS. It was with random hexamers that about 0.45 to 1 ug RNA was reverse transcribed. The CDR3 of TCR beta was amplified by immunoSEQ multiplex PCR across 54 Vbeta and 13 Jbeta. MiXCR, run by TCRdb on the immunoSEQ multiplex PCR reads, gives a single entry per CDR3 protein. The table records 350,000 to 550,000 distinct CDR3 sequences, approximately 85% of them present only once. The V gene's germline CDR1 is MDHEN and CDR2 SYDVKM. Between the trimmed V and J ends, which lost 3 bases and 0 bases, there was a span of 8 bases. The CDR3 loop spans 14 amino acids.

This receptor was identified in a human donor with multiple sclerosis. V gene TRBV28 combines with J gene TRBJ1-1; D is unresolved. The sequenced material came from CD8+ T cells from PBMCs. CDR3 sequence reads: CASSLSQLNTEAFF. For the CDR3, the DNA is TGTGCCAGCAGTTTGTCTCAGCTGAACACTGAAGCTTTCTTT.